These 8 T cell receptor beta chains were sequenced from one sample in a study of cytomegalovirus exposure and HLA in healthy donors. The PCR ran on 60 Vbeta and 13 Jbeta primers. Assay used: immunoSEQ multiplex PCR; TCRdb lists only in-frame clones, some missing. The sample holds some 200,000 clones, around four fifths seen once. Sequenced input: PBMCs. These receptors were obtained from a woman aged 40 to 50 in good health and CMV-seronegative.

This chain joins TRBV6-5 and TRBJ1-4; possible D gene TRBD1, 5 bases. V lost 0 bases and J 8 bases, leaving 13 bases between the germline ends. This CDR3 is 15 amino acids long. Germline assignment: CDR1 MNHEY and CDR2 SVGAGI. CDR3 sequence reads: CASSYSRDLREKLFF. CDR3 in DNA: TGTGCCAGCAGTTACTCGCGGGACCTCCGGGAAAAACTGTTTTTT.

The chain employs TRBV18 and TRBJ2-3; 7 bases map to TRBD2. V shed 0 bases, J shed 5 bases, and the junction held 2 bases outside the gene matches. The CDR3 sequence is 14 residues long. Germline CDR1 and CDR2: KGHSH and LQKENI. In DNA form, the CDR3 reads TGTGCCAGCTCACCACCGGCGGGGGAAGATACGCAGTATTTT. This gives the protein CASSPPAGEDTQYF.

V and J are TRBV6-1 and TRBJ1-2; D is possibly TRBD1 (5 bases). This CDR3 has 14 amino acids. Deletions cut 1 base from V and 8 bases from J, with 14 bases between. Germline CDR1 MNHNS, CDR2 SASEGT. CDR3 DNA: TGTGCCAGCAGTGAAGGACAGTGGCCATCCGGCTACACCTTC. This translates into CASSEGQWPSGYTF.

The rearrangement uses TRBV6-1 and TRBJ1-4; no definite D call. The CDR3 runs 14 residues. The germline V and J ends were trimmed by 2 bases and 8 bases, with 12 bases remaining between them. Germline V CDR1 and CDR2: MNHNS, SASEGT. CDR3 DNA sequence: TGTGCCAGCAGTGAAACAGTACGGTGGGAAAAACTGTTTTTT. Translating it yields CASSETVRWEKLFF.

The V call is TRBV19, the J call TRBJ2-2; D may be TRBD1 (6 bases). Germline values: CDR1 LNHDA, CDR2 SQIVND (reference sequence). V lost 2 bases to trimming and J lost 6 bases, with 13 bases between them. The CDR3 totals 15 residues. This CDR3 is CASSISQGLSGELFF. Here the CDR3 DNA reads TGTGCCAGTAGTATATCCCAGGGGCTCTCCGGGGAGCTGTTTTTT.

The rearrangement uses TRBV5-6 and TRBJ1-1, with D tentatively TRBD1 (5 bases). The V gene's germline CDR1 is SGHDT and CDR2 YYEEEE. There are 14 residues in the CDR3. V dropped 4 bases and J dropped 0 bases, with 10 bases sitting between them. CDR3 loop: CASSRQNMNTEAFF. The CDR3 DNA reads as TGTGCCAGCAGCCGACAGAACATGAACACTGAAGCTTTCTTT.

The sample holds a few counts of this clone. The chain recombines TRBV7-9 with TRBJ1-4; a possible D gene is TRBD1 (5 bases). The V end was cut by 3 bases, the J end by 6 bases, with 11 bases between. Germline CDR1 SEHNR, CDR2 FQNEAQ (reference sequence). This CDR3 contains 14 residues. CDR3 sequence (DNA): TGTGCCAGCAGCTTTGGGGGGGACTATGAAAAACTGTTTTTT. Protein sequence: CASSFGGDYEKLFF.

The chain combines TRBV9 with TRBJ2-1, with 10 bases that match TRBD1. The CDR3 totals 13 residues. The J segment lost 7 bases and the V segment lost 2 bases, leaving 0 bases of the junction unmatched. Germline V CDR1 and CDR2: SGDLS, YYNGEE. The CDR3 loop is CASSVGQGNEQFF. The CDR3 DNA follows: TGTGCCAGCAGCGTGGGACAGGGGAATGAGCAGTTCTTC. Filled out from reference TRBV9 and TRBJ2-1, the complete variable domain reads DSGVTQTPKHLITATGQRVTLRCSPRSGDLSVYWYQQSLDQGLQFLIQYYNGEERAKGNILERFSAQQFPDLHSELNLSSLELGDSALYFCASSVGQGNEQFFGPGTRLTVL.